This T cell receptor beta chain is drawn from a study of identical twins. This clonotype was counted a few times. The germline V and J ends were trimmed by 6 bases and 7 bases, with 23 bases remaining between them. The CDR3 totals 16 residues. TCRdb reprocessed the 5' RACE reads with MiXCR, giving one entry per CDR3 protein. The sample has 210,000 or so distinct CDR3 sequences, around a sixth seen once. These same records also appear under a second study, on T cells expressing NK-cell markers. That source reports: Out of eight donors sequenced, seven tested HCMV-seropositive and the remaining one seronegative.

Material: CD8+ T cells sorted from blood. This TCR was recovered from a woman aged 18-35 years in good health. The chain joins TRBV12-3 or TRBV12-4 to TRBJ2-3, with D hard to call. In DNA form, the CDR3 reads TGTGCCAGCAGCAATGGGTGGTCTGTCGGCCATAATACGCAGTATTTT. Translating it yields CASSNGWSVGHNTQYF.